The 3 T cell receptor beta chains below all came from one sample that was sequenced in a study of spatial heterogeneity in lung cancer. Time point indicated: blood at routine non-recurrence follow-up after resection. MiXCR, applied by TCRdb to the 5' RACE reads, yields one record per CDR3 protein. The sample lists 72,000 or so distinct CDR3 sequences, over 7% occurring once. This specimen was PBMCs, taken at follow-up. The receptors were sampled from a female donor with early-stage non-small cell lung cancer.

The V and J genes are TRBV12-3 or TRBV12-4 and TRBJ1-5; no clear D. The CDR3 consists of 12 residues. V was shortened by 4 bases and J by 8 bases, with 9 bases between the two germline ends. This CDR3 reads CASSSPRKPQHF. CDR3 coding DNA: TGTGCCAGCAGTTCCCCCCGCAAGCCCCAGCATTTT.

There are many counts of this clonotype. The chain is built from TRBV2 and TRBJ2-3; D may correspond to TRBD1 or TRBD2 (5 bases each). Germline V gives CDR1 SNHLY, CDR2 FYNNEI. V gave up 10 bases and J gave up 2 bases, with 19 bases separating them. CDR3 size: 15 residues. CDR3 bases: TGTGCCAACCGGGACGACGGCTTCTCCACAGATACGCAGTATTTT. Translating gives CANRDDGFSTDTQYF.

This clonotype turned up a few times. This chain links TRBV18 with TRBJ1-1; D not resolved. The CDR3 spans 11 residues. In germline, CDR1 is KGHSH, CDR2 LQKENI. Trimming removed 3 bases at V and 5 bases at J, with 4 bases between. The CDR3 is CASSPETEAFF. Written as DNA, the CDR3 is TGTGCCAGCTCACCTGAGACTGAAGCTTTCTTT. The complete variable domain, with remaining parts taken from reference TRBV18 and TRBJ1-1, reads NAGVMQNPRHLVRRRGQEARLRCSPMKGHSHVYWYRQLPEEGLKFMVYLQKENIIDESGMPKERFSAEFPKEGPSILRIQQVVRGDSAAYFCASSPETEAFFGQGTRLTVV.